These 17 T cell receptor beta chains share one sample of origin, sequenced in a study of blood T cell repertoires in COVID-19. Some clones are missing from TCRdb's copy, which holds only in-frame ones; the method was immunoSEQ multiplex PCR. Of about 88,000 clones in the sample, roughly 87% were seen once. Sample: peripheral blood. The receptors originated from a male donor with acute or convalescent COVID-19.

This chain connects TRBV3-1 (or the pseudogene TRBV3-2) to TRBJ2-7; TRBD1 matches 7 bases. Unmatched junction bases numbered 8, after V lost 4 bases and J lost 2 bases. Looked up from germline, CDR1 is LGHDT and CDR2 is YNNKEL (reference sequence). The CDR3 runs 15 residues. The CDR3 spells CASSPPGQQTYEQYF. The CDR3 region has the DNA TGTGCCAGCAGCCCACCGGGACAGCAAACCTACGAGCAGTACTTC.

The chain joins TRBV19 to TRBJ1-1, with no clear D. CDR3 length equals 13 residues. V shed 4 bases and J shed 1 base, with 7 bases lying between them. The germline V gene has CDR1 LNHDA and CDR2 SQIVND (reference sequence). The CDR3 region has the DNA TGTGCCAGTAGTAGTCAGGAGAACACTGAAGCTTTCTTT. Amino acids: CASSSQENTEAFF. The full variable domain, completed using reference TRBV19 and TRBJ1-1, is DGGITQSPKYLFRKEGQNVTLSCEQNLNHDAMYWYRQDPGQGLRLIYYSQIVNDFQKGDIAEGYSVSREKKESFPLTVTSAQKNPTAFYLCASSSQENTEAFFGQGTRLTVV.

This clone showed up just once. V is TRBV6-1 and J is TRBJ2-7, with 7 bases identical to TRBD2. V lost 1 base and J lost 4; bases outside the gene matches: 7. The CDR3 covers 15 residues. From germline, CDR1 is MNHNS and CDR2 SASEGT. DNA of the CDR3: TGTGCCAGCAGTGAAGGGGAGGGAACCGGGTACGAGCAGTACTTC. Translated, it gives CASSEGEGTGYEQYF.

The CDR3 DNA sequence: TGTGCCAGCAGCCTTACTAGCGGGGGGCCCCACAATGAGCAGTTCTTC. Protein product: CASSLTSGGPHNEQFF. The chain combines TRBV3-1 (or the pseudogene TRBV3-2) with TRBJ2-1; TRBD2 agrees at 12 bases. With V trimmed by 4 bases and J by 5 bases, 6 bases remained unmatched. The CDR3 consists of 16 residues. Germline CDR1 is LGHDT and CDR2 is YNNKEL (reference sequence).

The chain has TRBV2 and TRBJ2-7; TRBD1 might be the D (6 bases). Germline V CDR1 and CDR2: SNHLY, FYNNEI. CDR3 length: 14 residues. The ends were cut back, 7 bases at V and 2 bases at J, with 15 bases in the middle. In nucleotides, the CDR3 is TGTGCCAGCAACGAGAGGGGGTCAACCTACGAGCAGTACTTC. This encodes CASNERGSTYEQYF.

This chain connects TRBV7-8 to TRBJ1-5, with a tentative D call TRBD1 (6 bases). V was trimmed by 0 bases and J by 4 bases, leaving 10 bases between them. CDR1 is SGHVS and CDR2 is FQNEAQ in the germline V gene. The CDR3 contains 15 residues. The CDR3, as DNA: TGTGCCAGCAGCTTAGCACAGGGCCTAAATCAGCCCCAGCATTTT. Its protein product is CASSLAQGLNQPQHF.

The V call is TRBV2, the J call TRBJ1-4, with 7 bases lining up with TRBD1. Germline assignment: CDR1 SNHLY and CDR2 FYNNEI. V dropped 6 bases and J dropped 0; count of bases not matched to a gene: 4. This CDR3 has 15 amino acids. CDR3 region: CASRGTASTNEKLFF. The CDR3 coding sequence is TGTGCCAGCAGGGGGACAGCGTCAACTAATGAAAAACTGTTTTTT.

The chain has TRBV18 and TRBJ2-3, with 12 bases fitting TRBD2. J gave up 5 bases and V 2 bases, and 5 bases lay outside the gene matches. Germline V lookup: CDR1 KGHSH, CDR2 LQKENI. The length of the CDR3 is 16 residues. The CDR3 is CASSPWTSGVIDTQYF. CDR3 nucleotides: TGTGCCAGCTCACCATGGACTAGCGGGGTAATAGATACGCAGTATTTT.

The gene calls are TRBV13 and TRBJ2-1; a possible D gene is TRBD2 (6 bases). The CDR3 length is 14 residues. Germline CDR1 and CDR2: PRHDT and FYEKMQ (reference sequence). Between the trimmed V and J ends, which lost 0 bases and 6 bases, there was a span of 9 bases. The CDR3 region has the DNA TGTGCCAGCAGCTTAGGGACTAGGAGCAATGAGCAGTTCTTC. It translates to CASSLGTRSNEQFF.

The rearrangement joins TRBV5-1 to TRBJ1-5, with 8 bases aligning to TRBD1. Germline V CDR1 and CDR2: SGHRS, YFSETQ. V lost 0 bases to trimming and J lost 4 bases; unmatched junction nucleotides: 9. The CDR3 runs to 17 residues. Here the CDR3 reads CASSLGAGGYSNQPQHF. The CDR3 DNA sequence: TGCGCCAGCAGCTTGGGTGCAGGGGGCTATAGTAATCAGCCCCAGCATTTT.

V usage is TRBV6-1 and J usage is TRBJ2-7; D unclear. CDR1 MNHNS and CDR2 SASEGT come from the germline V gene. This CDR3 has 13 residues. Trimming shortened V by 2 bases and J by 3 bases, and 8 bases separated the two germline ends. CDR3 amino acids: CASSEPAGYEQYF. DNA of the CDR3: TGTGCCAGCAGTGAACCCGCCGGCTACGAGCAGTACTTC.

This rearrangement joins TRBV9 to TRBJ2-3, with 13 nucleotides matching TRBD2. CDR3 length: 15 residues. Germline V CDR1 and CDR2: SGDLS, YYNGEE. J lost 7 bases, V lost 1 base, and 3 bases had no gene match. For the CDR3, the DNA is TGTGCCAGCAGCGTAACTAGCGGGGGGGCATATACGCAGTATTTT. This gives the protein CASSVTSGGAYTQYF.

This clone has a single count. The CDR3 spells CASSSGHPGGTQYF. DNA of the CDR3: TGTGCCAGCAGCTCAGGGCATCCCGGCGGGACCCAGTACTTC. The chain employs TRBV7-2 and TRBJ2-5; TRBD1 might be the D (5 bases). The CDR3 has 14 residues. Germline V gene lookup returns CDR1 SGHTA and CDR2 FQGNSA. With 4 bases removed from V and 7 bases from J, the gap between germline ends came to 16 bases.

J is TRBJ2-1 and V is TRBV5-6, with 8 bases lining up with TRBD2. Germline values: CDR1 SGHDT, CDR2 YYEEEE. This CDR3 is built from 14 residues. V shed 4 bases, J shed 6 bases, and the junction held 6 bases outside the gene matches. The CDR3 reads CASSRSGGPNEQFF. The DNA of the CDR3 is TGTGCCAGCAGCCGGAGCGGGGGCCCCAATGAGCAGTTCTTC.

J is TRBJ2-7 and V is TRBV5-6; possible D gene TRBD2, 7 bases. V was cut by 1 base and J by 3 bases, with 14 bases left in between. Germline CDR1 SGHDT, CDR2 YYEEEE. There are 15 residues in the CDR3. DNA for the CDR3: TGTGCCAGCAGCTTGCCGGGGGGCCTTCTCTACGAGCAGTACTTC. The encoded protein is CASSLPGGLLYEQYF. The complete variable domain, with remaining parts taken from reference TRBV5-6 and TRBJ2-7, reads DAGVTQSPTHLIKTRGQQVTLRCSPKSGHDTVSWYQQALGQGPQFIFQYYEEEERQRGNFPDRFSGHQFPNYSSELNVNALLLGDSALYLCASSLPGGLLYEQYFGPGTRLTVT.

This rearrangement joins TRBV2 to TRBJ2-1, with TRBD2 identical over 13 bases. Per the germline V gene, CDR1 is SNHLY and CDR2 is FYNNEI. This CDR3 is 15 amino acids long. Trimming at V came to 6 bases and at J to 1 base, leaving 0 bases not matched to a gene. The CDR3 DNA is TGTGCCAGCAGGACTAGCGGGGGGTCCTACAATGAGCAGTTCTTC. This translates into CASRTSGGSYNEQFF.

This chain connects TRBV3-1 (or the pseudogene TRBV3-2) to TRBJ1-1; D possibly corresponds to TRBD1 (5 bases). Trimming shortened V by 1 base and J by 1 base, and 16 bases separated the two germline ends. Germline CDR1 reads LGHDT; CDR2 reads YNNKEL (reference sequence). There are 17 residues in the CDR3. CDR3 residues: CASSQGGRATGNTEAFF. The CDR3 nucleotides are TGTGCCAGCAGCCAAGGAGGCAGGGCTACCGGGAACACTGAAGCTTTCTTT.